The present TCR beta chain was sequenced within a study of CD8 T cells in ankylosing spondylitis. Molecular-barcoded quantitative 5'-RACE produced these TCR beta libraries. TCRdb redid the calling of the 5' RACE reads with MiXCR, one entry per CDR3 protein. The data show hundreds of thousands of distinct CDR3 sequences, approximately 12% seen once. Whole-study findings and limits: From matched ankylosing spondylitis synovial fluid, disease-linked clones were reportedly recovered at significantly enriched levels. Blood from ankylosing spondylitis patients appeared to carry a characteristic roughly 8-variant TCR beta motif. Certain motif variants had earlier appeared in reactive arthritis synovial fluid and blood. Researchers report that disease-linked clones proved CD8+ and relatively rare in peripheral blood.

There are many counts of this clonotype. The target antigen is unknown. This receptor was obtained from a male donor with ankylosing spondylitis. Specimen: blood, either unsorted or a sorted T cell fraction (not recorded which).

CDR3 amino acids: CASSEGQNYGYTF. The DNA for the CDR3 is TGCGCCAGCAGCGAGGGACAGAACTATGGCTACACCTTC. This chain links TRBV5-1 with TRBJ1-2; 7 bases fit TRBD1. J was trimmed by 2 bases and V by 4 bases; bases with no gene match: 2. Germline assignment: CDR1 SGHRS and CDR2 YFSETQ. This CDR3 region has 13 residues.